What follows is one T cell receptor beta chain and its context. Random-hexamer reverse transcription was applied to roughly 0.5 to 1 ug RNA. TCRdb itself ran the immunoSEQ multiplex PCR reads through MiXCR, one entry per CDR3 protein. The sample lists around 200,000 distinct CDR3 sequences, 85% to 95% occurring once. This sample was included in a study of CD8 T cells in Susac syndrome. The V segment lost 0 bases and the J segment 5 bases; nucleotides outside the gene matches: 2. CDR3 length: 15 residues. Germline assignment: CDR1 SGHTA and CDR2 FQGNSA. This receptor was identified in a human donor in good health. The rearrangement links TRBV7-2 to TRBJ1-2, with 11 bases lining up with TRBD1. The sequencing input was CD4+ T cells from PBMCs. The CDR3 sequence: CASSLAGQGVYGYTF. The CDR3 DNA reads TGTGCCAGCAGCTTAGCGGGACAGGGGGTATATGGCTACACCTTC.